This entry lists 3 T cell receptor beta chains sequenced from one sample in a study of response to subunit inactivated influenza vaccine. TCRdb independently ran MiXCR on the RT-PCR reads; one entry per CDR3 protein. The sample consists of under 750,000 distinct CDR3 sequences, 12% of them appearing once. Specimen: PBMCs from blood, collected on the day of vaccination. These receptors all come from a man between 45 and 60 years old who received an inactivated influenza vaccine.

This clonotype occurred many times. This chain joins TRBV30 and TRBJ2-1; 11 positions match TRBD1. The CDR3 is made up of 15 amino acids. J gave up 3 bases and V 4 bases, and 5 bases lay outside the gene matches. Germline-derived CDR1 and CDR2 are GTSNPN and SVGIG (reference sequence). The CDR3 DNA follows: TGTGCCTGGATCTACGGGACAGGGGGCTACAATGAGCAGTTCTTC. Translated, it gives CAWIYGTGGYNEQFF. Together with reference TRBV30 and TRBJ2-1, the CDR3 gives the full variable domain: SQTIHQWPATLVQPVGSPLSLECTVEGTSNPNLYWYRQAAGRGLQLLFYSVGIGQISSEVPQNLSASRPQDRQFILSSKKLLLSDSGFYLCAWIYGTGGYNEQFFGPGTRLTVL.

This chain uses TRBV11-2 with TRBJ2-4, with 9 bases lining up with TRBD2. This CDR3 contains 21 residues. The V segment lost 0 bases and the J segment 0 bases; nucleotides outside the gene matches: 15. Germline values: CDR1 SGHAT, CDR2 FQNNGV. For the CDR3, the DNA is TGTGCCAGCAGCTTAGATCAGTTTGGGGGCGCTAGCGGGATAGCCAAAAACATTCAGTACTTC. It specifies CASSLDQFGGASGIAKNIQYF.

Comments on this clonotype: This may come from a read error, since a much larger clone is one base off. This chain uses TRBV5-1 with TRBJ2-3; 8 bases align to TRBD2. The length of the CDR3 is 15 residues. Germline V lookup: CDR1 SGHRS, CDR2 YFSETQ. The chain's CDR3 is CASSLAGESTDTRYF. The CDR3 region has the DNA TGCGCCAGCAGCTTAGCGGGAGAGAGCACAGATACGCGGTATTTT.